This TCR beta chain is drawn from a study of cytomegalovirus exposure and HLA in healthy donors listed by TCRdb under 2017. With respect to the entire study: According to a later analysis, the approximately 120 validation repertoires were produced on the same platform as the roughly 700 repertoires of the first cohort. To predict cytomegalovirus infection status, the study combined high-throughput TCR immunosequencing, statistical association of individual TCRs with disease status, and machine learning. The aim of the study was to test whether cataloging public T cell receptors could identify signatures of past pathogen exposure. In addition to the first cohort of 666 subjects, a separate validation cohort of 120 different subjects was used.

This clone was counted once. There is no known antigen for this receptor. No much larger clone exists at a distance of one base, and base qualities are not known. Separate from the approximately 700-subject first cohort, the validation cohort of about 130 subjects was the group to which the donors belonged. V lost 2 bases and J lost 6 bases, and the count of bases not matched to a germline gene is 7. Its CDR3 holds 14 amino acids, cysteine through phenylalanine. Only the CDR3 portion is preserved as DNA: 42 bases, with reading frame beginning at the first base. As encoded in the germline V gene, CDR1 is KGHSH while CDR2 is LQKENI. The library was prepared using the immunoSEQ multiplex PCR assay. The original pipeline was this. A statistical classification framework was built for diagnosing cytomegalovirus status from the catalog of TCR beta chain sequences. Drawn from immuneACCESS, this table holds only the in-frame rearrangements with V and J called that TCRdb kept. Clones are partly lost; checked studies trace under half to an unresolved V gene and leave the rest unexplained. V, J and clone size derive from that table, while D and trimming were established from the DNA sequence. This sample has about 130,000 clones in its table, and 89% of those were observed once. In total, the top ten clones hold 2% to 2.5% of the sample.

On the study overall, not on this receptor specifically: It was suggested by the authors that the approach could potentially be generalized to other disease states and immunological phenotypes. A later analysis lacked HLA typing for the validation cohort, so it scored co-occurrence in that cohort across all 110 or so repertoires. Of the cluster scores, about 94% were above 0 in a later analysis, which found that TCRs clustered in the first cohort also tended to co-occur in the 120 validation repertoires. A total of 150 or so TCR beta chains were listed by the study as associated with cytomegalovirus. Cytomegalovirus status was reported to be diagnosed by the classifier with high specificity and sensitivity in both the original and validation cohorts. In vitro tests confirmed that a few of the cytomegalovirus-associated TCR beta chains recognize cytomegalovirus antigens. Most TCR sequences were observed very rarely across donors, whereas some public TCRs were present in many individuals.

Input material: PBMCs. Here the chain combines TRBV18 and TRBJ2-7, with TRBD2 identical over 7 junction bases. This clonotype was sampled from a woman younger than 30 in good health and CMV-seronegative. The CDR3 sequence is CASSPGLVSGEQYF. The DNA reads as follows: TGTGCCAGCTCACCAGGACTAGTCTCCGGCGAGCAGTACTTC.